This TCR beta chain was retrieved from a study of T-cell memory formation after mild COVID-19. About the study: TCR clusters showed largely donor specificity.

Germline lookup yields CDR1 KGHDR and CDR2 SFDVKD. The V end was cut by 4 bases, the J end by 8 bases, with 7 bases between. This CDR3 is built from 12 residues. TCRdb re-analysed the 5' RACE reads in MiXCR, keeping a single row per CDR3 protein. The data contain over 450,000 distinct CDR3 sequences, over 20% of them singletons. This receptor was identified in an adult woman who had mild COVID-19 (a few samples of this study predate the infection). Cell type and time point are not known. The sequenced material came from PBMCs or a T cell subset sorted from them (not recorded which). The chain carries TRBV24-1 and TRBJ2-2; D unresolved. CDR3 bases: TGTGCCACCAGTGACCCCGAGGGGGAGCTGTTTTTT. Its translation: CATSDPEGELFF.